This T cell receptor beta chain derives from a study of cytomegalovirus exposure and HLA in healthy donors. Study information: Earlier, some 180 million T cells were analyzed, and some 120 million unique TCR beta sequences were found among them. As released early, the data held roughly 85 million unique TCRs from HLA-typed donors.

The germline gives CDR1 MDHEN, CDR2 SYDVKM. The ends were cut back, 1 base at V and 5 bases at J, with 6 bases in the middle. The CDR3 is made up of 14 amino acids. Researchers ran the PCR with 60 Vbeta and 13 Jbeta primers. Produced via immunoSEQ multiplex PCR; TCRdb's table is partial and in-frame only. Here the sample spans over 40,000 clones, roughly 80% being singletons. The TCR comes from a woman between 35 and 50 years old in good health and CMV-seropositive. What was sequenced was PBMCs. The genes are TRBV28 and TRBJ1-6; no definite D call. CDR3 coding DNA: TGTGCCAGCAGTTTATTAGCCGATAATTCACCCCTCCACTTT. The encoded protein is CASSLLADNSPLHF.